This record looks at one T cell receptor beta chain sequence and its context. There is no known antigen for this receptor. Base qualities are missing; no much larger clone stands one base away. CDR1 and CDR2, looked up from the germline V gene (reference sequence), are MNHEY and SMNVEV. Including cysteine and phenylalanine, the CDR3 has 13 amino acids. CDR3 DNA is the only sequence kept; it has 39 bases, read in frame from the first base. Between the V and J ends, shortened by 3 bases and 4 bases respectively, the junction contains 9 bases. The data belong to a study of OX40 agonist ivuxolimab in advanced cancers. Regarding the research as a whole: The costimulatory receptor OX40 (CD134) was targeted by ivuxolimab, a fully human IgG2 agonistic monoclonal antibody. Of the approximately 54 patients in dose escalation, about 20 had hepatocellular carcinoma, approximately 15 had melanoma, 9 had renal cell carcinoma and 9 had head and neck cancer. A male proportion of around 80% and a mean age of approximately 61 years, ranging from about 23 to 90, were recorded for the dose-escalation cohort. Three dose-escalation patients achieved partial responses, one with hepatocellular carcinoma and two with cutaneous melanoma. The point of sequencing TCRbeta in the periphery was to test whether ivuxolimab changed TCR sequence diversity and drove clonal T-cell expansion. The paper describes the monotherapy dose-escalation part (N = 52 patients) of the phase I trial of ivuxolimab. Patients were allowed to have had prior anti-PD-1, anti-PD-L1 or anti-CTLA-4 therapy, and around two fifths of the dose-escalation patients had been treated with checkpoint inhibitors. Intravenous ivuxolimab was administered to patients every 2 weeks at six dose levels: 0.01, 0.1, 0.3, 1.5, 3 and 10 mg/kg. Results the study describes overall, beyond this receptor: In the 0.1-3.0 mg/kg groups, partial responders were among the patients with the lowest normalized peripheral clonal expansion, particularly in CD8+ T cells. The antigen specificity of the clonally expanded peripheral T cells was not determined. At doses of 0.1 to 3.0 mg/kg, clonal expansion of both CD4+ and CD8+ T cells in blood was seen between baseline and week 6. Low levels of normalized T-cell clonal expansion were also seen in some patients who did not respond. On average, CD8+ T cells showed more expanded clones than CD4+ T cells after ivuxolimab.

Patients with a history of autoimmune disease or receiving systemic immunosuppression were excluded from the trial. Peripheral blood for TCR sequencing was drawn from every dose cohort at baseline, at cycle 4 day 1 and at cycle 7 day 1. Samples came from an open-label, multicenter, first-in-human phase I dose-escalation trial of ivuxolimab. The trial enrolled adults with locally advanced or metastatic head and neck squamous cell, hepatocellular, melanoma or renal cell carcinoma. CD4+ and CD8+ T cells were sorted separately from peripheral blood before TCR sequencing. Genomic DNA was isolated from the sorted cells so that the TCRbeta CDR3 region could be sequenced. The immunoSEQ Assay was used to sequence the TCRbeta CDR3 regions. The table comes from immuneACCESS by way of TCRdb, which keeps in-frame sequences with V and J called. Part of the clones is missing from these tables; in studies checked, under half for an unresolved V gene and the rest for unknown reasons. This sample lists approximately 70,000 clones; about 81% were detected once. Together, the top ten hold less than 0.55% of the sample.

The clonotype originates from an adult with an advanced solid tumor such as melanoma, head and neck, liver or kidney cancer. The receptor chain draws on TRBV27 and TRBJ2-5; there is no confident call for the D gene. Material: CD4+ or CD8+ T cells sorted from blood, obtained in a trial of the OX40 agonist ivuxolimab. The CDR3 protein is CASSFGWGETQYF. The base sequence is TGTGCCAGCAGTTTTGGGTGGGGAGAGACCCAGTACTTC.